A single sample gave rise to the 21 T cell receptor beta chains below, sequenced in a study of tumor-infiltrating lymphocytes in oesophageal squamous cell carcinoma. TCRdb ran MiXCR on the PCR reads and lists one entry per CDR3 protein. The table has approximately 13,000 distinct CDR3 sequences, around half seen once. Sample: blood. The origin of the receptors is a male donor with esophageal squamous cell carcinoma.

The chain has TRBV7-3 and TRBJ2-1; unclear D gene. The DNA end is a closer match to TRBJ2-7, so the J assignment may be wrong. The V gene's germline CDR1 is SGHTA and CDR2 FQGTGA. This CDR3 has 14 amino acids. CDR3 DNA sequence: TGTGCCAGCAGCATGGACCCCTCCTCCTACGAGCAGTACTTC. Translating it yields CASSMDPSSYEQYF.

The V and J genes are TRBV24-1 and TRBJ2-6, with D unclear. Germline V gives CDR1 KGHDR, CDR2 SFDVKD. V was trimmed by 3 bases and J by 1 base, leaving 9 bases between them. The CDR3 consists of 16 residues. The CDR3 protein is CATSDTTRSGANVLTF. The CDR3, as DNA: TGTGCCACCAGTGATACAACAAGGTCTGGGGCCAACGTCCTGACTTTC.

This clonotype was counted a few times. The chain links TRBV6-2 or TRBV6-3 to TRBJ2-4; 8 bases are a match to TRBD2. The tail of the sequence fits TRBJ2-1 better, so the J call may be wrong. The CDR3 is made up of 19 amino acids. In germline, CDR1 is MNHEY, CDR2 SVGEGT. CDR3 amino acids: CASRFRPGTSGGAYNEQFF. CDR3 DNA: TGTGCCAGCAGATTTCGTCCCGGGACTAGTGGGGGGGCCTACAATGAGCAGTTCTTC.

This clonotype is a singleton in its sample. The rearrangement joins TRBV6-2 or TRBV6-3 to TRBJ1-6; D gene unclear. Trimming pared 5 bases from V and 7 bases from J, leaving 12 bases between. CDR1 is MNHEY and CDR2 is SVGEGT in the germline V gene. This CDR3 contains 14 residues. CDR3 bases: TGTGCCAGCAGTGAACTTTCGGTCAATTCACCCCTCCACTTT. This encodes CASSELSVNSPLHF.

The chain couples TRBV29-1 to TRBJ2-1, with 8 bases aligning to TRBD2. With the DNA end fitting TRBJ2-7 better, the J assignment may be wrong. Germline values: CDR1 SQVTM, CDR2 ANQGSEA. The CDR3 extends over 15 amino acids. CDR3 bases: TGCAGCGCCGATGAATCCAGCGGGAGCTCCTACGAGCAGTACTTC. Translation gives CSADESSGSSYEQYF.

In this sample, this clonotype turned up a few times. As the CDR3 is not closed by the conserved phenylalanine or tryptophan, this likely results from a read error. Because the CDR3's place on the DNA is in doubt, the DNA is left out and the CDR3 is given as listed by TCRdb. This rearrangement joins TRBV7-6 to TRBJ2-7; the table's D gene call, TRBD1, was not cross checked with the DNA. The CDR3 totals 16 residues, both ends included. Looked up from germline, CDR1 is SGHVS and CDR2 is FNYEAQ. This chain's CDR3 is CASIGDSDYYGYTFGS.

DNA for the CDR3: TGTGCCAGCAGCCTCAACCGGGGGGGCGATGGCTACACCTTC. Translated, it gives CASSLNRGGDGYTF. The J gene is TRBJ1-2, the V gene TRBV12-3 or TRBV12-4; D is perhaps TRBD1 (6 bases). Deletions cut 6 bases from V and 6 bases from J, with 17 bases between. The CDR3 contains 14 residues.

The genes are TRBV7-6 and TRBJ2-5; no clear D. The J call may be incorrect, as the DNA end agrees better with TRBJ2-1. This CDR3 is built from 11 residues. The germline V gene encodes CDR1 SGHVS and CDR2 FNYEAQ. CDR3 residues: CASSLSLEQFF. The DNA of the CDR3 is TGTGCCAGCAGCTTATCGCTAGAACAGTTCTTC.

V is TRBV7-2 and J is TRBJ2-2; D gene ambiguous. The CDR3 runs to 15 residues. Germline V gene sequence: CDR1 SGHTA, CDR2 FQGNSA. V lost 0 bases to trimming and J lost 0 bases, with 5 bases between them. CDR3 residues: CASSLARTNTGELFF. In DNA form, the CDR3 reads TGTGCCAGCAGCTTAGCCAGGACGAACACCGGGGAGCTGTTTTTT.

The rearrangement uses TRBV7-9 and TRBJ2-1; TRBD1 matches 8 bases. The DNA matches TRBJ1-2 better at its end, which makes the J call doubtful. The CDR3 is 14 residues long. Germline loops: CDR1 SEHNR, CDR2 FQNEAQ (reference sequence). The CDR3, as DNA: TGTGCCAGCAGCCCCGGACAGGGAATAGGTGGCTACACCTTC. Translation: CASSPGQGIGGYTF.

The chain combines TRBV11-1 with TRBJ2-4; D possibly corresponds to TRBD1 (7 bases). The V and J ends lost 3 bases and 6 bases respectively, with 12 bases between them. Germline values: CDR1 SGHAT, CDR2 FQDESV (reference sequence). CDR3 length equals 14 residues. This CDR3 reads CASSFRGTLNIQYF. The CDR3 nucleotides are TGTGCCAGCAGCTTCAGGGGGACTTTAAACATTCAGTACTTC.

V is TRBV7-2 and J is TRBJ2-5; no clear D. The J call may be wrong; the DNA end is better matched by TRBJ2-7. Germline loops: CDR1 SGHTA, CDR2 FQGNSA. This CDR3 is 12 amino acids long. The CDR3 loop is CASSSDDHEQYF. The CDR3 nucleotides are TGTGCCAGCAGCTCGGACGACCACGAGCAGTACTTC.

V is TRBV7-9 and J is TRBJ2-1; D is uncertain. Near its end, the DNA agrees better with TRBJ2-7, so the J call may be wrong. This CDR3 is 14 amino acids long. Germline V gene sequence: CDR1 SEHNR, CDR2 FQNEAQ (reference sequence). CDR3 DNA sequence: TGTGCCAGCAGCTTGAGCGACTCAAACAATGAGCAGTACTTC. It specifies CASSLSDSNNEQYF.

Concerning this clonotype itself: Mismatch with germline at one junction end may stem from a read error. CDR3 coding DNA: TGTGCCAGCAGCCACCCCCCCGGCGGCACCTATAATTCACCCCTCCACTTC. This translates into CASSHPPGGTYNSPLHF. The chain combines TRBV6-8 with TRBJ2-4, with no clear D. CDR1 and CDR2 from the germline V gene are MNHGY and SAAAGT. This CDR3 is built from 17 residues.

CDR3: CASSDLAGGRRETQYF. CDR3 in DNA: TGTGCCAGCAGCGACCTAGCGGGAGGACGGCGGGAGACCCAGTACTTC. The V and J genes are TRBV7-2 and TRBJ2-5, with TRBD2 matching over 11 bases. Germline CDR1 reads SGHTA; CDR2 reads FQGNSA. This CDR3 region has 16 residues. Trimming at V came to 5 bases and at J to 5 bases, leaving 10 bases not matched to a gene.

J is TRBJ1-2 and V is TRBV6-5, with TRBD1 identical over 9 bases. The CDR3 length is 15 residues. The ends lost 2 bases at V and 2 bases at J; junction bases unmatched: 3. CDR1 and CDR2 (germline): MNHEY, SVGAGI. CDR3 residues: CASSYLGQGNYGYTF. The CDR3 nucleotides are TGTGCCAGCAGTTACCTGGGACAGGGCAACTATGGCTACACCTTC.

Judged by abundance, this clonotype is medium-sized. V is TRBV7-3 and J is TRBJ2-1; 15 bases align to TRBD2. Judging by the DNA end, TRBJ2-7 fits better; the J call may be wrong. Per the germline V gene, CDR1 is SGHTA and CDR2 is FQGTGA. The CDR3 has 16 residues. CDR3 protein: CASSPGLAGGPNEQYF. The CDR3 DNA is TGTGCCAGCAGCCCAGGACTAGCGGGAGGGCCGAATGAGCAGTACTTC.

The gene calls are TRBV6-6 and TRBJ2-4, with D possibly matching TRBD1 (5 bases). With the DNA end fitting TRBJ2-1 better, the J assignment may be wrong. The CDR3 is 16 amino acids. The V gene's germline CDR1 is MNHNY and CDR2 SVGAGI (reference sequence). CDR3 residues: CASSYVGPAYRNEQFF. The CDR3 nucleotides read TGTGCCAGCAGTTACGTGGGCCCGGCCTACAGGAATGAGCAGTTCTTC.

V gene TRBV28 combines with J gene TRBJ2-7; TRBD1 might be the D (5 bases). Gene TRBJ2-1 matches the end of the DNA better, so the J call may be wrong. This CDR3 has 12 residues. Per the germline V gene, CDR1 is MDHEN and CDR2 is SYDVKM. The CDR3 sequence is CASSFRENEQFF. CDR3 DNA sequence: TGTGCCAGCAGTTTCAGGGAAAATGAGCAGTTCTTC.

CDR3 amino acids: CASSLERSYEQYF. CDR3 nucleotides: TGTGCCAGCAGCTTGGAGAGGTCCTACGAGCAGTACTTC. This chain connects TRBV7-3 to TRBJ2-1; D is undetermined. The better agreement between TRBJ2-7 and the DNA end casts doubt on the J call. There are 13 residues in the CDR3. Germline V CDR1 and CDR2: SGHTA, FQGTGA.

On this clonotype: Since no conserved phenylalanine or tryptophan closes the CDR3, a read error is the likely cause. It is unclear where the CDR3 begins or ends on the DNA, so no DNA is shown, and the CDR3 is as TCRdb lists it. V usage is TRBV28 and J usage is TRBJ2-3; the DNA was not used to check the table's D call, TRBD2. The CDR3 totals 15 residues, both ends included. Germline V gives CDR1 MDHEN, CDR2 SYDVKM. Here the CDR3 reads CASRVGLSYEQYFGP.